The rows below give T cell receptor beta chains drawn from one sample of a study of identifying expanded T cells in peripheral blood. Sequenced by immunoSEQ multiplex PCR; TCRdb stores in-frame clones only, minus some. The data show some 93,000 clones, around 90% seen once. The sequenced sample was blood. These receptors were collected from a person aged 18 to 70 in good health. The CDR3 runs from the conserved cysteine through the conserved F or W. A D gene is named only where the DNA matches it firmly. Only some rows state a clone size, as once, few, many or a class for expanded clones.

>NA|TRBJ2-7|TRBV6-6|TRBD1
TGTGCCAGCAGTTTCGCCAGGGGGAAAGGCTACGAGCAGTACTTC
CASSFARGKGYEQYF
>NA|TRBJ1-1|TRBV18|NA
TGTGCCAGCTCACCACCGGACAGAACTGAAGCTTTCTTT
CASSPPDRTEAFF
>NA|TRBJ2-1|TRBV30|TRBD1
TGTGCCTGGAACGACAGGGGATGGAATGAGCAGTTCTTC
CAWNDRGWNEQFF
>NA|TRBJ1-3|TRBV19|TRBD1
TGTGCCAGTATTTCTCAGGGGGGAACAACTGGAAACACCATATATTTT
CASISQGGTTGNTIYF
>NA|TRBJ1-1|TRBV18|NA
TGTGCCAGCTCAAACCCCCGGACTGAAGCTTTCTTT
CASSNPRTEAFF
>NA|TRBJ1-1|TRBV7-9|NA
TGTGCCAGCAGCTTACAGCAGGGCCCGGGGGGAGCTTTCTTT
CASSLQQGPGGAFF
>NA|TRBJ2-5|TRBV7-6|NA
TGTGCCAGCAGCCCGACTTCAAGGCGAGAGACCCAGTACTTC
CASSPTSRRETQYF
>NA|TRBJ2-1|TRBV10-3|NA
TGTGCCATCAGTGAGTCGCCGGGGTCCTACAATGAGCAGTTCTTC
CAISESPGSYNEQFF
>once|TRBJ2-5|TRBV6-5|NA
TGTGCCAGCAGTTACCTCAGGGGACCTCCCCAAGAGACCCAGTACTTC
CASSYLRGPPQETQYF
>NA|TRBJ1-1|TRBV11-3|TRBD1
TGTGCCAGCAGCATCGGGGACAGGGAGACGAACACTGAAGCTTTCTTT
CASSIGDRETNTEAFF
>NA|TRBJ2-1|TRBV18|TRBD2
TGTGCCAGCTCACCACCCGGGACTAGCGGGGGGGACAATGAGCAGTTCTTC
CASSPPGTSGGDNEQFF
>NA|TRBJ1-5|TRBV27|NA
TGTGCCAGCAGTTTAACCGGGGGAGACGGTCAGCCCCAGCATTTT
CASSLTGGDGQPQHF
>NA|TRBJ1-3|TRBV30|NA
TGTGCCTGTACACCGAGCTCTGGAAACACCATATATTTT
CACTPSSGNTIYF
>NA|TRBJ2-7|TRBV25-1|TRBD1
TGTGCCAGCAGTGCAAAGACAGGGGGCTCCTACGAGCAGTACTTC
CASSAKTGGSYEQYF
>once|TRBJ2-1|TRBV19|NA
TGTGCCAGTAGTATAGAAGGAGGGCCTATTCCCTACAATGAGCAGTTCTTC
CASSIEGGPIPYNEQFF
>NA|TRBJ2-3|TRBV29-1|NA
TGCAGCGTTGAAGCGGGATCCACAGATACGCAGTATTTT
CSVEAGSTDTQYF
>NA|TRBJ1-2|TRBV4-3|NA
TGCGCCAGCAGCCGGGACCGTCTTAACTATGGCTACACCTTC
CASSRDRLNYGYTF
>NA|TRBJ2-1|TRBV25-1|NA
TGTGCCAGCAGTGAAGACGGGGAAATGAGCAATGAGCAGTTCTTC
CASSEDGEMSNEQFF
>NA|TRBJ1-3|TRBV7-6|NA
TGTGCCAGCACCTTAGAAGCTGCGAAATCTGGAAACACCATATATTTT
CASTLEAAKSGNTIYF
>NA|TRBJ2-7|TRBV29-1|TRBD1
TGCAGCGTCCGGACAGGGATGGGGGCTACCTACGAGCAGTACTTC
CSVRTGMGATYEQYF
>NA|TRBJ1-3|TRBV30|TRBD1
TGTGCCTCGCAGGGGGCCTCTGGAAACACCATATATTTT
CASQGASGNTIYF
>NA|TRBJ1-2|TRBV30|TRBD1
TGTGCCTGGAGTAAACAGGGGTTAGCTAACTATGGCTACACCTTC
CAWSKQGLANYGYTF
>NA|TRBJ1-2|TRBV18|NA
TGTGCCAGCTCACCAGGGAACTATGGCTACACCTTC
CASSPGNYGYTF
>NA|TRBJ1-5|TRBV19|NA
TGTGCCAGTAGCAACCCCCCCCAGCCCCAGCATTTT
CASSNPPQPQHF
>NA|TRBJ2-3|TRBV14|NA
TGTGCCAGCAGCCAAGATTCAGGGCTGATCACAGATACGCAGTATTTT
CASSQDSGLITDTQYF
>NA|TRBJ1-3|TRBV5-1|TRBD1
TGCGCCAGCAGCGCAGGGACAGGGAGCTCTGGAAACACCATATATTTT
CASSAGTGSSGNTIYF
>NA|TRBJ1-4|TRBV30|NA
TGTGCCTGGAGTCTTGGCAGGGTTACTGAAAAACTGTTTTTT
CAWSLGRVTEKLFF
>NA|TRBJ1-1|TRBV7-9|NA
TGTGCCAGCCTCCAAGGGCGATTGAACACTGAAGCTTTCTTT
CASLQGRLNTEAFF
>once|TRBJ1-5|TRBV2|NA
TGTGCCAGCAGGGACTCCCGGGGGCCCCAGCATTTT
CASRDSRGPQHF
>NA|TRBJ1-6|TRBV18|TRBD1
TGTGCCAGCTCATCCGGGACAGGGGGCAATTCACCCCTCCACTTT
CASSSGTGGNSPLHF
>NA|TRBJ1-4|TRBV4-2|TRBD1
TGTGCCAGCAGCCAAGGTCTACAGGGGGTCGCAACTAATGAAAAACTGTTTTTT
CASSQGLQGVATNEKLFF
>NA|TRBJ2-5|TRBV9|NA
TGTGCCAGCAGCGTAGGGGGCACTCAAGAGACCCAGTACTTC
CASSVGGTQETQYF
>NA|TRBJ2-5|TRBV5-6|NA
TGTGCCAGCAGCACCTTGTCCCGAGAGACGGAGACCCAGTACTTC
CASSTLSRETETQYF